This is a list of T cell receptor beta chains from one sample in a study of shared clonotypes between healthy human individuals. Clones were read by immunoSEQ multiplex PCR, and TCRdb kept only the in-frame ones, dropping some. The sample consists of over 75,000 clones, approximately 70% of them appearing once. The sequencing input was memory CD8+ T cells sorted from blood. These receptors were obtained from a man aged 25-40 years in good health. Both conserved end residues are part of each CDR3. The D gene is left open where the match is weak. Clone size is given for some rows only: seen once, a few or many times, or a class if the clone is expanded.

v_call,clone_size,j_call,d_call,cdr3_nt,cdr3_aa
TRBV7-2,few,TRBJ1-1,-,TGTGCCAGCAACAAACTCCATTTCACTGAAGCTTTCTTT,CASNKLHFTEAFF
TRBV6-5,-,TRBJ1-5,-,TGTGCCAGCCATTCCGAGGGATGGCCCCAGCATTTT,CASHSEGWPQHF
TRBV9,-,TRBJ2-2,-,TGTGCCAGCAGCGTAGAGGGGACGGCCGCGGGGAACACCGGGGAGCTGTTTTTT,CASSVEGTAAGNTGELFF
TRBV15,-,TRBJ2-3,-,TGTGCCACCAGCTGGGAGCAGGGCCCAGATGCGCAGTATTTT,CATSWEQGPDAQYF
TRBV9,-,TRBJ2-7,TRBD2,TGTGCCAGCAGCGCCGGGACTAGCTTCCACGAGCAGTACTTC,CASSAGTSFHEQYF
TRBV5-1,once,TRBJ2-1,-,TGCGCCAGCAGCTTGGAGGGGACTTCCTACAATGAGCAGTTCTTC,CASSLEGTSYNEQFF
TRBV5-4,-,TRBJ2-3,TRBD1,TGTGCCAGCAGCTTGTTCTCAGGGGGAGATACGCAGTATTTT,CASSLFSGGDTQYF
TRBV2,-,TRBJ2-1,-,TGTGCCAGCAGTGAATGGGACCTTAGCGGAGTTTACAATGAGCAGTTCTTC,CASSEWDLSGVYNEQFF
TRBV7-2,-,TRBJ1-1,-,TGTGCCAGCAGCTTAGAGGCCCAGGGGAAGAAAGCTTTCTTT,CASSLEAQGKKAFF
TRBV5-4,-,TRBJ2-1,-,TGTGCCAGCAGCTCAGGATTAGGTTACAATGAGCAGTTCTTC,CASSSGLGYNEQFF
TRBV29-1,-,TRBJ2-7,-,TGCAGCGGCATCGGGGCGGATAAATACGAGCAGTACTTC,CSGIGADKYEQYF
TRBV9,-,TRBJ1-1,TRBD1,TGTGCCAGCAGCGTAGGCGGACAGGGGAGGACTGAAGCTTTCTTT,CASSVGGQGRTEAFF
TRBV15,few,TRBJ2-5,-,TGTGCCACCAGCGTAGTCGCCGGAGAGACCCAGTACTTC,CATSVVAGETQYF